The text below deals with one T cell receptor beta chain. The antigen remains undetermined. 5'-RACE, quantitative and with molecular barcodes, yielded the TCR beta libraries. In TCRdb, the 5' RACE reads were re-called with MiXCR into one record per CDR3 protein. The data contain about 750,000 distinct CDR3 sequences, 15% to 20% of them singletons. The data were taken from a study of CD8 T cells in ankylosing spondylitis. Study-wide points: Blood of patients with ankylosing spondylitis appeared to be characterized by a TCR beta motif of eight highly homologous variants. In peripheral blood, disease-linked CD8+ clones occurred at relatively low frequencies. A number of the motif variants had already been described in reactive arthritis synovial fluid and blood. Matched ankylosing spondylitis synovial fluid reportedly showed significant enrichment of disease-linked clones.

The CDR3 is 16 amino acids. J lost 3 bases, V lost 2 bases, and 7 bases had no gene match. Germline V CDR1 and CDR2: LGHDT, YNNKEL (reference sequence). The source of this sequence is a male donor with ankylosing spondylitis. V is TRBV3-1 and J is TRBJ2-4; 7 nucleotides align to TRBD2. The sequencing input was blood, either unsorted or a sorted T cell fraction (not recorded which). The CDR3 loop reads CASSQLRTSVKNIQYF. CDR3 coding DNA: TGTGCCAGCAGCCAACTCAGAACTAGCGTCAAAAACATTCAGTACTTC.